The clone carrying this T cell receptor beta chain has only one observation. What it binds is not known. The entry originates in a study of T cell responses to AZD1222 COVID-19 vaccine. Study at large: Both about-4-week and about-12-week second-dose recipients were combined. Study outcomes and limitations: Just 5 to 7 AZD1222 recipients tested seropositive at baseline.

This CDR3 is built from 16 residues. Germline loops: CDR1 LGHDT, CDR2 YNNKEL (reference sequence). V shed 4 bases and J shed 2 bases, with 17 bases lying between them. This table comes from immunoSEQ multiplex PCR, and its TCRdb copy is limited to in-frame clones, with some not included. Counted here are some 150,000 clones, around nine tenths occurring once; the ten biggest clones make up under 20%. The specimen comprised peripheral blood, sampled on day 0 of AZD1222 vaccination. V gene TRBV3-1 (or the pseudogene TRBV3-2) combines with J gene TRBJ1-1, with TRBD1 as a possible D gene (5 bases). The TCR was taken from an adult in good health. CDR3 nucleotide sequence: TGTGCCAGCAGCCGTTATACCGGGACGGTCAACACTGAAGCTTTCTTT. The encoded protein is CASSRYTGTVNTEAFF.